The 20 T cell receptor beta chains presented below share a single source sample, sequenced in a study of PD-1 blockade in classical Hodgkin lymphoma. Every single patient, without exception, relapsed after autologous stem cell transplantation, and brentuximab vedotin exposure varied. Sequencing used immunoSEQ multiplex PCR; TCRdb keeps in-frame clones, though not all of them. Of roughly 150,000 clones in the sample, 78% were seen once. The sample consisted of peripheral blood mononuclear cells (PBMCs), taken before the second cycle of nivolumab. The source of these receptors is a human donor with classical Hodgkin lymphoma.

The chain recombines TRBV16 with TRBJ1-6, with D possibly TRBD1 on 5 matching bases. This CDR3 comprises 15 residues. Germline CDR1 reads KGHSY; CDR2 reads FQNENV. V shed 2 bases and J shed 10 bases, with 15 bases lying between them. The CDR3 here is CASSQPPGYHSPLHF. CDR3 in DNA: TGTGCCAGCAGCCAACCCCCAGGGTACCACTCACCCCTCCACTTT.

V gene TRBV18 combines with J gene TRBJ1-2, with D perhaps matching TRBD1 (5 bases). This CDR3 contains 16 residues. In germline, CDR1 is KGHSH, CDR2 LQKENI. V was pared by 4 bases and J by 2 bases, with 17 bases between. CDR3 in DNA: TGTGCCAGCTCACTCTCGGGGGTTCTAGGCAACTATGGCTACACCTTC. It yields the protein CASSLSGVLGNYGYTF.

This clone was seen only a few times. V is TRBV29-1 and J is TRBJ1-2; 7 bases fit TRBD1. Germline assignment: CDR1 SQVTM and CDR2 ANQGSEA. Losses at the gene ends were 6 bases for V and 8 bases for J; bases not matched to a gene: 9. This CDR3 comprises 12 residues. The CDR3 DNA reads TGCAGCGTAGAGGACAGGATGGAGGGCTACACCTTC. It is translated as CSVEDRMEGYTF. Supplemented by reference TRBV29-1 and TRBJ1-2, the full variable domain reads SAVISQKPSRDICQRGTSLTIQCQVDSQVTMMFWYRQQPGQSLTLIATANQGSEATYESGFVIDKFPISRPNLTFSTLTVSNMSPEDSSIYLCSVEDRMEGYTFGSGTRLTVV.

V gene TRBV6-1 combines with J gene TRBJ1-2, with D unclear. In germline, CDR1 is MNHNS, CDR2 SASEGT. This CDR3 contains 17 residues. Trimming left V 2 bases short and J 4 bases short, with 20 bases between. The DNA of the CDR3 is TGTGCCAGCAGTGAACCGACCGGGATGCCTTGGATCTATGGCTACACCTTC. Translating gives CASSEPTGMPWIYGYTF.

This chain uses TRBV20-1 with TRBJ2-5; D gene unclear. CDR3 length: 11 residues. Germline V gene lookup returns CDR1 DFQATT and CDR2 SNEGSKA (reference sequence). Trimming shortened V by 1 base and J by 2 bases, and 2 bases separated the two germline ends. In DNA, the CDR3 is TGCAGTGCTAGAGTGCAAGAGACCCAGTACTTC. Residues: CSARVQETQYF.

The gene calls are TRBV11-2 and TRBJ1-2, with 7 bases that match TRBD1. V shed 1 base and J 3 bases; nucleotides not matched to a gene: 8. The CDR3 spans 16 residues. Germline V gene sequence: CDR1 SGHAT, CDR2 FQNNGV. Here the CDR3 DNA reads TGTGCCAGCAGCTTAGCCCGGTGGCAGGGGGACTATGGCTACACCTTC. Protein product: CASSLARWQGDYGYTF.

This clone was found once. The CDR3 DNA follows: TGTGCCAGCAGTGAAGCGCTTACAGGCCAGGGTTCCTACGAGCAGTACTTC. Its translation: CASSEALTGQGSYEQYF. The V call is TRBV2, the J call TRBJ2-7, with D possibly being TRBD1 (5 bases). V gave up 0 bases and J gave up 1 base, with 16 bases separating them. CDR3 size: 17 residues. From germline, CDR1 is SNHLY and CDR2 FYNNEI.

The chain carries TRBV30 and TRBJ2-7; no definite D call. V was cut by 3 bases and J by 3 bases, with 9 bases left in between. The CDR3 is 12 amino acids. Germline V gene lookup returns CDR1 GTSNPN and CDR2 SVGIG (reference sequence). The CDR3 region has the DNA TGTGCCTGGAGCCATCAAATCTACGAGCAGTACTTC. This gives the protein CAWSHQIYEQYF.

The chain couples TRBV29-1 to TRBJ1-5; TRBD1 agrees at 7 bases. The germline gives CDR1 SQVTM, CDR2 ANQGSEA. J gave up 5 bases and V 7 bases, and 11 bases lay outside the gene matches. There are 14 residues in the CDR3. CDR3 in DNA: TGCAGCGCCTCACAGGGGACAGCCGATCAGCCCCAGCATTTT. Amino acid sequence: CSASQGTADQPQHF.

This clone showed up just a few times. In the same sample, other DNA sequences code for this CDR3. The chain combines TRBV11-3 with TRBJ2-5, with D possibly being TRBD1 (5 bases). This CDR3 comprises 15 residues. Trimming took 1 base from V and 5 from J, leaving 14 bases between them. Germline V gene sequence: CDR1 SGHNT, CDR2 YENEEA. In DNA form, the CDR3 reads TGTGCCAGCAGCTTAGGCCAGGGCTTGGGGGAGACCCAGTACTTC. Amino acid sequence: CASSLGQGLGETQYF. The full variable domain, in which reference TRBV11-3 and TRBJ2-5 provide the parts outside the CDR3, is EAGVVQSPRYKIIEKKQPVAFWCNPISGHNTLYWYLQNLGQGPELLIRYENEEAVDDSQLPKDRFSAERLKGVDSTLKIQPAELGDSAVYLCASSLGQGLGETQYFGPGTRLLVL.

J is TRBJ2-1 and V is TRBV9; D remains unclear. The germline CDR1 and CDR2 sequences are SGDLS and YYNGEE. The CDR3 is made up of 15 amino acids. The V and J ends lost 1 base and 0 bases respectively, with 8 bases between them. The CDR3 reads CASSVSLTSYNEQFF. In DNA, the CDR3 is TGTGCCAGCAGCGTAAGCCTAACCTCCTACAATGAGCAGTTCTTC.

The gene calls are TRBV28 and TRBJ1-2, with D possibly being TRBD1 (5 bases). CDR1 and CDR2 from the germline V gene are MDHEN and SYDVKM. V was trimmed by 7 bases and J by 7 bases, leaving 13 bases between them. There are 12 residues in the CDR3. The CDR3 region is CASTGRAGGYTF. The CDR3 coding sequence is TGTGCCAGCACTGGCAGGGCGGGTGGCTACACCTTC.

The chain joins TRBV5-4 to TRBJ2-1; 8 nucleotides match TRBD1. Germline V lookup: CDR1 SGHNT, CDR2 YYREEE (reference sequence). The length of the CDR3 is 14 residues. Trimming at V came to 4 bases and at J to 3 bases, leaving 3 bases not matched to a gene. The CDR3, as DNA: TGTGCCAGCAGCCCGGGACAGGTCTACAATGAGCAGTTCTTC. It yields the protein CASSPGQVYNEQFF.

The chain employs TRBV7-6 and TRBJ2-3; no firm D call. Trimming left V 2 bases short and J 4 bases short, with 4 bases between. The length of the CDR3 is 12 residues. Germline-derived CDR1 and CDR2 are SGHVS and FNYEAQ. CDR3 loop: CASSLWADTQYF. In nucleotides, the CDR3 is TGTGCCAGCAGCTTATGGGCAGATACGCAGTATTTT.

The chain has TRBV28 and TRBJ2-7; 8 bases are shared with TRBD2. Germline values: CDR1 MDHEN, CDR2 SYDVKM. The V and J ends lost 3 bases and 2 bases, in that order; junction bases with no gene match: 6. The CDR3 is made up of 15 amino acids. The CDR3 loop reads CASSFPLGLAYEQYF. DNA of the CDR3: TGTGCCAGCAGTTTTCCTCTGGGACTAGCCTACGAGCAGTACTTC.

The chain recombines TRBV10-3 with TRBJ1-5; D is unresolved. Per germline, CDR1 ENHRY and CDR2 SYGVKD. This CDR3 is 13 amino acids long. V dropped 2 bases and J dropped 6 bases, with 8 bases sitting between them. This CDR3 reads CAISEGEGQPQHF. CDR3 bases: TGTGCCATCAGTGAGGGGGAGGGTCAGCCCCAGCATTTT.

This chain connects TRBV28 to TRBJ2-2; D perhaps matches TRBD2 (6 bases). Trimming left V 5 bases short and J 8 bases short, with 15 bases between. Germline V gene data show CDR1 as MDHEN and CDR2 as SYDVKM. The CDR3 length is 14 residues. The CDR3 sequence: CASSPLRDSGELFF. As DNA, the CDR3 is TGTGCCAGCAGTCCGCTTCGGGACTCTGGGGAGCTGTTTTTT.

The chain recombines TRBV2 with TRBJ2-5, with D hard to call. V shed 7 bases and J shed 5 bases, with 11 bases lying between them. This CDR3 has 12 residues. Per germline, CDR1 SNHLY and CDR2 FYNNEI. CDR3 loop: CASTQTRETQYF. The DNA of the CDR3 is TGTGCCAGCACCCAGACAAGGGAGACCCAGTACTTC.

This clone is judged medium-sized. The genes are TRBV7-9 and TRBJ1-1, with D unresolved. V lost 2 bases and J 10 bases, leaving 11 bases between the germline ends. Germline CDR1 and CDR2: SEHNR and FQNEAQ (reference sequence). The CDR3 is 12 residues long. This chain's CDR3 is CASSLRAEGAFF. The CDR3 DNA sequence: TGTGCCAGCAGCTTAAGGGCAGAGGGAGCTTTCTTT.

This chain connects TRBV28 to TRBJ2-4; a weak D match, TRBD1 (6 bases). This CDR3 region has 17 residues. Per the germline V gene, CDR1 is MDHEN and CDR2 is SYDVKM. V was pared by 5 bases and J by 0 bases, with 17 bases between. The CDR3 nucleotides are TGTGCCAGCAGTGGGCAGGGGAAGGTAGGAGCCAAAAACATTCAGTACTTC. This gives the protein CASSGQGKVGAKNIQYF.